These T cell receptor beta chains were read from a single sample in a study of T cell responses to AZD1222 COVID-19 vaccine. Clones were read by immunoSEQ multiplex PCR, and TCRdb kept only the in-frame ones, dropping some. Of some 190,000 clones in the sample, about 90% are singletons; the top ten hold 1.9%. The sequences come from peripheral blood, collected 28 days after the second AZD1222 dose. Every receptor here comes from an adult who received the AZD1222 COVID-19 vaccine. Both conserved end residues are part of each CDR3. Each record gives: J gene, D gene, clone size, V gene, CDR3 length, CDR3 DNA, CDR3 protein. The D gene is left open where the match is weak. Clone size is not always given. Where it is, it says once, few, many or a class for expanded clones.

TRBJ2-1,.,.,TRBV28,15,TGTGCCAGCAGCCCCCCGGGCCCAAGGGGCAATGAGCAGTTCTTC,CASSPPGPRGNEQFF
TRBJ1-5,TRBD1,.,TRBV30,13,TGTGCCTGGGACCGGACAGGGGGTCAGCCCCAGCATTTT,CAWDRTGGQPQHF
TRBJ2-2,TRBD2,.,TRBV7-3,17,TGTGCCAGCAGCTTTTCTCCCCGGGGAGGGAAGACCGGGGAGCTGTTTTTT,CASSFSPRGGKTGELFF
TRBJ2-1,TRBD1,.,TRBV7-9,16,TGTGCCAGCAGACCCTTGGGGACAGGGGGGAGGGATGAGCAGTTCTTC,CASRPLGTGGRDEQFF
TRBJ2-2,TRBD1,.,TRBV2,15,TGTGCCAGCAGCGGGACAGGGGGTTCAACCGGGGAGCTGTTTTTT,CASSGTGGSTGELFF
TRBJ1-2,TRBD1,.,TRBV6-1,15,TGTGCCAGCATAAGGACAGGACAAGCTAACTATGGCTACACCTTC,CASIRTGQANYGYTF
TRBJ1-3,.,.,TRBV19,14,TGTGCCAGTACAACTTGGTGGGCTGGAAACACCATATATTTT,CASTTWWAGNTIYF
TRBJ1-1,.,.,TRBV19,14,TGTGCCAGTAGGGAACAGGGATTGAACACTGAAGCTTTCTTT,CASREQGLNTEAFF
TRBJ2-6,.,.,TRBV11-2,16,TGTGCCAGCACTACCGGGCCAGGGGCTGGGGCCAACGTCCTGACTTTC,CASTTGPGAGANVLTF
TRBJ2-2,.,.,TRBV6-5,14,TGTGCCAGCAGTTCCCGGGGAATCACCGGGGAGCTGTTTTTT,CASSSRGITGELFF
TRBJ1-3,TRBD1,.,TRBV7-6,16,TGTGCCAGCAGCTTAGACGGACAGGGTAGCGGAAACACCATATATTTT,CASSLDGQGSGNTIYF
TRBJ1-2,.,.,TRBV6-6,13,TGTGCCAGCAGTTCGGGGACAAGGAACGGCTACACCTTC,CASSSGTRNGYTF
TRBJ2-5,.,.,TRBV7-6,11,TGTGCCAGCAGCCCGGACTTAGCACAGTACTTC,CASSPDLAQYF
TRBJ1-4,TRBD1,.,TRBV4-1,14,TGCGCCAGCAGCCCGACAGGGATGAATGAAAAACTGTTTTTT,CASSPTGMNEKLFF
TRBJ2-7,TRBD2,once,TRBV28,15,TGTGCCAGCAGTCCAGGATCAGCGGGGCTCCACGAGCAGTACTTC,CASSPGSAGLHEQYF
TRBJ2-3,TRBD2,.,TRBV2,16,TGTGCCAGCAGTGAGGCTAGCGGGGGACCCACAGATACGCAGTATTTT,CASSEASGGPTDTQYF
TRBJ2-1,.,.,TRBV11-2,13,TGTGCCAGCAGCTTAGGGAATCTCGGTGAGCAGTTCTTC,CASSLGNLGEQFF
TRBJ2-4,TRBD2,.,TRBV7-2,12,TGTGCCAGCCGGGGGGGGAAAAACATTCAGTACTTC,CASRGGKNIQYF
TRBJ1-1,.,.,TRBV12-3/TRBV12-4,13,TGTGCCAGCAGTCCCAGGGGTTTCTCTGAAGCTTTCTTT,CASSPRGFSEAFF
TRBJ1-2,.,.,TRBV28,15,TGTGCCAGCAGTGGAGCGGACGCAGCTAACTATGGCTACACCTTC,CASSGADAANYGYTF